The 28 T cell receptor beta chains below all came from one sample that was sequenced in a study of cytomegalovirus exposure and HLA in healthy donors. A multiplex PCR was run with 60 Vbeta primers and 13 Jbeta primers. Libraries were prepared by immunoSEQ multiplex PCR; TCRdb keeps only in-frame clonotypes and omits some of them. In all, the sample yields approximately 100,000 clones. Sequencing was performed on PBMCs. All receptors derive from a man aged 35-49 years in good health and CMV-seronegative.

The rearrangement links TRBV5-4 to TRBJ2-1; D perhaps matches TRBD2 (6 bases). The germline V gene has CDR1 SGHNT and CDR2 YYREEE (reference sequence). The CDR3 is 11 amino acids. The ends were cut back, 2 bases at V and 15 bases at J, with 12 bases in the middle. The CDR3 region is CASSFLGEAFF. The CDR3 coding sequence is TGTGCCAGCAGCTTCTTGGGGGAGGCGTTCTTC. Together with reference TRBV5-4 and TRBJ2-1, the CDR3 gives the full variable domain: ETGVTQSPTHLIKTRGQQVTLRCSSQSGHNTVSWYQQALGQGPQFIFQYYREEENGRGNFPPRFSGLQFPNYSSELNVNALELDDSALYLCASSFLGEAFFGPGTRLTVL.

The V call is TRBV5-4, the J call TRBJ1-2; D is unclear. The CDR3 extends over 15 amino acids. Germline loops: CDR1 SGHNT, CDR2 YYREEE (reference sequence). V lost 4 bases and J 4 bases, leaving 17 bases between the germline ends. The CDR3 sequence is CASSLNIGGPYGYTF. For the CDR3, the DNA is TGTGCCAGCAGCCTCAACATCGGAGGTCCCTATGGCTACACCTTC. The entire variable domain, with the rest obtained from reference TRBV5-4 and TRBJ1-2, is as follows: ETGVTQSPTHLIKTRGQQVTLRCSSQSGHNTVSWYQQALGQGPQFIFQYYREEENGRGNFPPRFSGLQFPNYSSELNVNALELDDSALYLCASSLNIGGPYGYTFGSGTRLTVV.

The rearrangement links TRBV6-5 to TRBJ1-1; 9 bases are shared with TRBD1. The CDR3 extends over 16 amino acids. The V and J ends lost 4 bases and 6 bases, in that order; junction bases with no gene match: 12. Looked up from germline, CDR1 is MNHEY and CDR2 is SVGAGI. CDR3 sequence (DNA): TGTGCCAGCAGTTCATACAGGGGGCTAAGGGAGGCTGAAGCTTTCTTT. Protein product: CASSSYRGLREAEAFF.

The chain couples TRBV2 to TRBJ2-7; D may be TRBD1 (5 bases). V lost 1 base to trimming and J lost 7 bases, with 8 bases between them. There are 12 residues in the CDR3. Germline values: CDR1 SNHLY, CDR2 FYNNEI. The CDR3 loop is CASSEGAGEQYF. The CDR3 DNA reads as TGTGCCAGCAGTGAAGGGGCAGGGGAGCAGTACTTC. The complete variable domain, with remaining parts taken from reference TRBV2 and TRBJ2-7, reads EPEVTQTPSHQVTQMGQEVILRCVPISNHLYFYWYRQILGQKVEFLVSFYNNEISEKSEIFDDQFSVERPDGSNFTLKIRSTKLEDSAMYFCASSEGAGEQYFGPGTRLTVT.

About this clone itself: An end of the junction does not agree with germline; a read error may underlie this. V is TRBV5-6 and J is TRBJ1-1; perhaps TRBD1 as D (5 bases). Germline CDR1 and CDR2: SGHDT and YYEEEE. This CDR3 spans 14 amino acids. The CDR3 DNA sequence: TGTGCCAGCAGCTTGGGCGGGGGGGTAACTGGAGCTTTCTTT. This encodes CASSLGGGVTGAFF.

The rearrangement uses TRBV11-2 and TRBJ2-1, with TRBD2 identical over 12 bases. The CDR3 covers 17 residues. Unmatched junction bases numbered 9, after V lost 5 bases and J lost 4 bases. Per germline, CDR1 SGHAT and CDR2 FQNNGV. Here the CDR3 reads CASSINFGTSGYNEQFF. DNA of the CDR3: TGTGCCAGCAGCATAAACTTCGGGACTAGCGGGTACAATGAGCAGTTCTTC.

V is TRBV27 and J is TRBJ1-5; 9 bases agree with TRBD1. This CDR3 has 15 residues. Germline CDR1 reads MNHEY; CDR2 reads SMNVEV (reference sequence). The junction had 8 bases not matched to a gene; V was cut back by 5 bases and J by 6 bases. The chain's CDR3 is CASSPGQGSGQPQHF. The CDR3 coding sequence is TGTGCCAGCAGTCCGGGACAGGGATCGGGTCAGCCCCAGCATTTT.

The CDR3 loop is CASSEMLGQKNTEAFF. The CDR3 nucleotides are TGTGCCAGCAGTGAAATGCTAGGACAGAAGAACACTGAAGCTTTCTTT. The chain uses TRBV2 and TRBJ1-1, with D perhaps TRBD1 (6 bases). V was cut by 2 bases and J by 1 base, with 14 bases left in between. Germline V CDR1 and CDR2: SNHLY, FYNNEI. CDR3 length: 16 residues.

V and J are TRBV4-1 and TRBJ1-2; no reliable D call. The germline CDR1 and CDR2 sequences are MGHRA and YSYEKL. The CDR3 runs 16 residues. Trimming pared 1 base from V and 1 base from J, leaving 13 bases between. The CDR3 DNA sequence: TGCGCCAGCAGCCAAGGGAGCAAAGACTTTAACTATGGCTACACCTTC. Its protein is CASSQGSKDFNYGYTF.

The chain links TRBV19 to TRBJ1-5; the match to TRBD1 covers 8 bases. The CDR3 totals 15 residues. V gave up 10 bases and J gave up 2 bases; unmatched junction bases: 10. Looked up from germline, CDR1 is LNHDA and CDR2 is SQIVND (reference sequence). CDR3 DNA sequence: TGTGCCACCGTCCAGGACAGGGCGCGCAATCAGCCCCAGCATTTT. Translated: CATVQDRARNQPQHF.

The chain combines TRBV2 with TRBJ1-2, with 10 bases aligning to TRBD1. CDR1 SNHLY and CDR2 FYNNEI come from the germline V gene. After removal of 6 bases from V and 6 bases from J, the junction contained 16 bases not matched to a gene. The CDR3 contains 17 residues. The CDR3 is CASSRNQADRGRNGYTF. CDR3 bases: TGTGCCAGCAGCCGAAACCAAGCGGACAGGGGGAGGAATGGCTACACCTTC.

V is TRBV7-2 and J is TRBJ1-6; D is unresolved. The length of the CDR3 is 11 residues. Trimming cost V 1 base and J 15 bases, with 7 bases left between them. CDR1 and CDR2 (germline): SGHTA, FQGNSA. In DNA, the CDR3 is TGTGCCAGCAGCTTAGGTCAGGTCCTCCACTTT. It specifies CASSLGQVLHF.

This chain joins TRBV19 and TRBJ2-1; 10 nucleotides match TRBD2. This CDR3 is built from 15 residues. J was trimmed by 8 bases and V by 3 bases; bases with no gene match: 7. Germline V gene lookup returns CDR1 LNHDA and CDR2 SQIVND (reference sequence). The CDR3 here is CASSMASGSRHEQFF. The CDR3 bases are TGTGCCAGTAGTATGGCTAGCGGGAGTAGGCATGAGCAGTTCTTC.

This rearrangement joins TRBV6-5 to TRBJ2-7; no clear D gene. CDR1 is MNHEY, CDR2 SVGAGI, per germline. V was trimmed by 0 bases and J by 1 base, leaving 4 bases between them. The CDR3 covers 13 residues. The DNA for the CDR3 is TGTGCCAGCAGTTACTCTACATCCTACGAGCAGTACTTC. Translation: CASSYSTSYEQYF.

The rearrangement links TRBV7-8 to TRBJ2-7, with 9 bases fitting TRBD1. Germline lookup yields CDR1 SGHVS and CDR2 FQNEAQ. The CDR3 is 15 amino acids. J was trimmed by 9 bases and V by 1 base; bases with no gene match: 10. The DNA for the CDR3 is TGTGCCAGCAGCTTAGTTACTGAGGGGACAGGGTCGCAGTACTTC. Residues: CASSLVTEGTGSQYF.

This chain links TRBV10-3 with TRBJ2-1, with 9 bases matching TRBD2. The CDR3 loop spans 15 amino acids. V shed 10 bases and J 6 bases; nucleotides not matched to a gene: 13. Germline loops: CDR1 ENHRY, CDR2 SYGVKD. The CDR3 spells CASTDSGGRFNEQFF. The CDR3 DNA follows: TGTGCCAGCACCGATAGCGGGGGAAGGTTCAATGAGCAGTTCTTC.

The chain's CDR3 is CASSLYDRQETQYF. In nucleotides, the CDR3 is TGTGCCAGCAGCTTGTATGACAGACAAGAGACCCAGTACTTC. The genes are TRBV5-4 and TRBJ2-5; D may be TRBD1 (5 bases). The germline V and J ends were trimmed by 1 base and 2 bases, with 9 bases remaining between them. The CDR3 covers 14 residues. CDR1 is SGHNT and CDR2 is YYREEE in the germline V gene (reference sequence).

The chain employs TRBV10-2 and TRBJ1-1; TRBD1 might be the D (5 bases). The CDR3 runs 17 residues. CDR1 WSHSY and CDR2 SAAADI come from the germline V gene. Trimming shortened V by 0 bases and J by 0 bases, and 14 bases separated the two germline ends. CDR3 residues: CASSESSLGLMNTEAFF. The CDR3 nucleotides are TGCGCCAGCAGTGAGTCGTCCCTGGGGCTAATGAACACTGAAGCTTTCTTT.

This chain links TRBV6-1 with TRBJ1-1, with D possibly TRBD1 on 6 matching bases. Looked up from germline, CDR1 is MNHNS and CDR2 is SASEGT. V lost 4 bases, J lost 0 bases, and 21 bases lay in between. The CDR3 has 18 amino acids. CDR3 DNA: TGTGCCAGCAGTGCGAGAAAATTACAGGGCCCCATGAACACTGAAGCTTTCTTT. Translation gives CASSARKLQGPMNTEAFF.

The chain is built from TRBV18 and TRBJ2-2; D is uncertain. The CDR3 is made up of 12 amino acids. V lost 1 base and J 7 bases, leaving 4 bases between the germline ends. The germline V gene has CDR1 KGHSH and CDR2 LQKENI. This CDR3 is CASSPLNGELFF. CDR3 bases: TGTGCCAGCTCACCACTCAACGGGGAGCTGTTTTTT.

The gene calls are TRBV4-2 and TRBJ2-3; TRBD2 agrees at 8 bases. Germline V gives CDR1 LGHNA, CDR2 YNFKEQ. Germline trimming cut 7 bases from V and 2 bases from J; bases unmatched to any gene: 2. This CDR3 comprises 13 residues. CDR3: CASTAGDTDTQYF. The CDR3, as DNA: TGTGCCAGCACAGCGGGGGACACAGATACGCAGTATTTT.

The chain couples TRBV10-2 to TRBJ2-5; a possible D gene is TRBD1 (6 bases). Germline assignment: CDR1 WSHSY and CDR2 SAAADI. Deletions cut 6 bases from V and 0 bases from J, with 8 bases between. CDR3 length equals 13 residues. The CDR3 here is CASRDRDQETQYF. As DNA, the CDR3 is TGCGCCAGCAGGGACAGAGACCAAGAGACCCAGTACTTC.

J is TRBJ2-5 and V is TRBV7-2, with D unresolved. Germline CDR1 reads SGHTA; CDR2 reads FQGNSA. V was shortened by 1 base and J by 11 bases, with 11 bases between the two germline ends. The CDR3 is 12 residues long. CDR3 in DNA: TGTGCCAGCAGCTTAGACCACGGTGAGCAGTACTTC. Its protein is CASSLDHGEQYF.

This chain joins TRBV6-1 and TRBJ1-2; D is perhaps TRBD1 (5 bases). Trimming removed 4 bases from V and 13 bases from J, with 19 bases in between. The CDR3 has 13 amino acids. Germline CDR1 reads MNHNS; CDR2 reads SASEGT. CDR3 in DNA: TGTGCCAGCAGTGGTACTGGCCTCAGGGTAGTCACCTTC. Amino acids: CASSGTGLRVVTF.

The genes are TRBV30 and TRBJ1-6; 9 nucleotides line up with TRBD1. The CDR3 is 15 residues long. CDR1 and CDR2 (germline): GTSNPN, SVGIG (reference sequence). The trim removed 3 bases at V and 5 bases at J, leaving 5 bases unmatched. In DNA, the CDR3 is TGTGCCTGGAGGGGACAGGGACTAAATAATTCACCCCTCCACTTT. Its protein is CAWRGQGLNNSPLHF.

This sequence joins TRBV15 and TRBJ2-1; 9 bases are shared with TRBD1. This CDR3 is built from 14 residues. Germline V CDR1 and CDR2: LNHNV, YYDKDF (reference sequence). Trimming took 3 bases from V and 8 from J; bases not matched to a gene: 5. CDR3 coding DNA: TGTGCCACCAGCAGCTGGGACAGGGTTGATGAGCAGTTCTTC. Protein sequence: CATSSWDRVDEQFF.

V and J are TRBV9 and TRBJ2-3; 9 nucleotides align to TRBD2. The J segment lost 4 bases and the V segment lost 0 bases, leaving 3 bases of the junction unmatched. CDR1 is SGDLS, CDR2 YYNGEE, per germline. The CDR3 loop spans 15 amino acids. In DNA form, the CDR3 reads TGTGCCAGCAGCGTAGGACTAGCGGTGTCAGATACGCAGTATTTT. Its translation is CASSVGLAVSDTQYF.

The chain combines TRBV7-6 with TRBJ2-7; D gene uncertain. This CDR3 spans 14 amino acids. Trimming pared 2 bases from V and 2 bases from J, leaving 10 bases between. The germline V gene encodes CDR1 SGHVS and CDR2 FNYEAQ. The CDR3 sequence: CASSLSSQTYEQYF. CDR3 sequence (DNA): TGTGCCAGCAGCTTATCCAGTCAGACCTACGAGCAGTACTTC.